These 27 T cell receptor beta chains came from one sample sequenced in a study of graft-versus-host responses after intestinal transplantation. For these TCRs, the target antigens are not known. The repertoire was sequenced with immunoSEQ multiplex PCR; TCRdb's copy has only in-frame clones and lacks some. The sample has over 85,000 clones; around 93% are singletons. The specimen comprised unstimulated CD8+ T cells sorted from spleen or lymph node cells, sampled before intestinal transplant. The receptors come from a human donor who received an intestinal transplant.

This clone was observed a single time. This chain connects TRBV21-1 to TRBJ1-2; TRBD1, the table's D call, lacks a check against the DNA. TRBV21-1 is a pseudogene. This CDR3 has 13 amino acids. The DNA of the CDR3 is TGTGCCAGCAGCAAAGCCCCCAGCTATGGCTACACCTTC. As protein: CASSKAPSYGYTF.

The chain links TRBV5-1 to TRBJ2-7; D is unresolved. CDR3 length equals 15 residues. Trimming cost V 0 bases and J 0 bases, with 10 bases left between them. Germline values: CDR1 SGHRS, CDR2 YFSETQ. CDR3 amino acids: CASSLEETSSYEQYF. CDR3 sequence (DNA): TGCGCCAGCAGCTTGGAGGAGACATCCTCCTACGAGCAGTACTTC.

This chain connects TRBV11-2 to TRBJ1-4; the D is unclear. The V gene's germline CDR1 is SGHAT and CDR2 FQNNGV. The CDR3 is made up of 12 amino acids. The germline V and J ends were trimmed by 5 bases and 7 bases, with 8 bases remaining between them. CDR3 bases: TGTGCCAGCAGCCCCTCCCTTGAAAAACTGTTTTTT. This encodes CASSPSLEKLFF.

The V and J genes are TRBV11-2 and TRBJ2-1; 8 nucleotides agree with TRBD2. This CDR3 is built from 15 residues. J gave up 0 bases and V 3 bases, and 1 base lay outside the gene matches. The germline gives CDR1 SGHAT, CDR2 FQNNGV. The CDR3 sequence: CASSFLAGSYNEQFF. CDR3 nucleotide sequence: TGTGCCAGCAGCTTCCTAGCGGGCTCCTACAATGAGCAGTTCTTC.

This clone came up once. V usage is TRBV4-1 and J usage is TRBJ1-2; TRBD1 matches 7 bases. Germline V gene sequence: CDR1 MGHRA, CDR2 YSYEKL. V was pared by 1 base and J by 1 base, with 3 bases of the junction left unmatched. The CDR3 is made up of 15 amino acids. The CDR3 nucleotides read TGCGCCAGCAGCCAAGGGGACAGCCATAACTATGGCTACACCTTC. Protein product: CASSQGDSHNYGYTF.

V is TRBV19 and J is TRBJ2-1; the match to TRBD2 covers 8 bases. With V trimmed by 1 base and J by 4 bases, 6 bases remained unmatched. CDR3 length: 16 amino acids. The germline V gene encodes CDR1 LNHDA and CDR2 SQIVND (reference sequence). CDR3 region: CASSIGASGSYNEQFF. CDR3 coding DNA: TGTGCCAGTAGTATAGGGGCTAGCGGGTCTTACAATGAGCAGTTCTTC.

This clone was counted once. The chain couples TRBV11-2 to TRBJ2-7, with 7 bases identical to TRBD2. V dropped 5 bases and J dropped 1; count of bases not matched to a gene: 14. The CDR3 contains 17 residues. CDR1 and CDR2 (germline): SGHAT, FQNNGV. The CDR3 protein is CASSEPSGSIYSYEQYF. The CDR3, as DNA: TGTGCCAGCAGCGAACCTAGCGGTTCGATATATTCCTACGAGCAGTACTTC.

This chain connects TRBV6-5 to TRBJ2-3, with TRBD2 as a possible D gene (5 bases). The V end lost 5 bases, the J end lost 6 bases, and 9 bases lay between the germline ends. The germline gives CDR1 MNHEY, CDR2 SVGAGI. CDR3 length: 12 amino acids. The CDR3 coding sequence is TGTGCCAGCAGTACGGGGAGTGATACGCAGTATTTT. Amino acids: CASSTGSDTQYF.

The chain combines TRBV6-1 with TRBJ1-1; D is unresolved. This CDR3 is 10 amino acids long. The V gene's germline CDR1 is MNHNS and CDR2 SASEGT. The V end lost 3 bases, the J end lost 7 bases, and 3 bases lay between the germline ends. The DNA of the CDR3 is TGTGCCAGCAGTGAGTATGAAGCTTTCTTT. Protein: CASSEYEAFF.

This clone was recorded only once. The chain joins TRBV15 to TRBJ1-3; D is possibly TRBD1 (5 bases). From germline, CDR1 is LNHNV and CDR2 YYDKDF (reference sequence). V was shortened by 0 bases and J by 2 bases, with 14 bases between the two germline ends. CDR3 length: 17 amino acids. The CDR3 protein is CATSRDVQEVAGNTIYF. In DNA, the CDR3 is TGTGCCACCAGCAGAGACGTACAGGAGGTTGCTGGAAACACCATATATTTT.

The J gene is TRBJ2-1, the V gene TRBV2; possible D gene TRBD2, 5 bases. V was trimmed by 6 bases and J by 3 bases, leaving 15 bases between them. This CDR3 region has 15 residues. CDR1 is SNHLY and CDR2 is FYNNEI in the germline V gene. CDR3 nucleotide sequence: TGTGCCAGCAGCCCCGACGGGATGCTCTACAATGAGCAGTTCTTC. Its protein is CASSPDGMLYNEQFF.

V gene TRBV4-2 combines with J gene TRBJ1-4, with D possibly TRBD1 on 6 matching bases. The germline gives CDR1 LGHNA, CDR2 YNFKEQ. V gave up 1 base and J gave up 1 base, with 13 bases separating them. The CDR3 loop spans 17 amino acids. The CDR3 here is CASSQVGQLLTNEKLFF. DNA for the CDR3: TGTGCCAGCAGCCAAGTTGGACAGCTGTTAACTAATGAAAAACTGTTTTTT.

This chain links TRBV15 with TRBJ2-7; D not resolved. Between the trimmed V and J ends, which lost 1 base and 2 bases, there was a span of 9 bases. This CDR3 is built from 14 residues. Germline V CDR1 and CDR2: LNHNV, YYDKDF (reference sequence). The CDR3 protein is CATSRGTGAYEQYF. In DNA, the CDR3 is TGTGCCACCAGCAGAGGAACCGGAGCCTACGAGCAGTACTTC.

V is TRBV18 and J is TRBJ2-3; tentative D call: TRBD2 (6 bases). CDR1 is KGHSH and CDR2 is LQKENI in the germline V gene. V was shortened by 2 bases and J by 5 bases, with 17 bases between the two germline ends. The CDR3 is made up of 16 amino acids. The CDR3 reads CASSPTRDSSEDTQYF. CDR3 nucleotide sequence: TGTGCCAGCTCACCAACCCGGGACTCGAGCGAAGATACGCAGTATTTT.

This chain uses TRBV7-8 with TRBJ2-7, with TRBD2 identical over 7 bases. CDR3 length: 15 residues. The junction had 7 bases not matched to a gene; V was cut back by 1 base and J by 4 bases. CDR1 and CDR2 (germline): SGHVS, FQNEAQ. The CDR3 loop is CASSLVPAGEYEQYF. CDR3 nucleotides: TGTGCCAGCAGCTTAGTACCGGCGGGAGAGTACGAGCAGTACTTC.

The chain combines TRBV11-2 with TRBJ2-1; TRBD1 matches at 10 bases. There are 14 residues in the CDR3. The germline V gene encodes CDR1 SGHAT and CDR2 FQNNGV. V lost 6 bases to trimming and J lost 7 bases; unmatched junction nucleotides: 6. The CDR3 region is CASRPRDRGNEQFF. DNA of the CDR3: TGTGCCAGCAGACCCCGGGACAGGGGAAATGAGCAGTTCTTC.

The chain carries TRBV2 and TRBJ2-7, with TRBD2 identical over 12 bases. Germline V gives CDR1 SNHLY, CDR2 FYNNEI. This CDR3 spans 14 amino acids. V lost 5 bases and J lost 2; bases outside the gene matches: 1. CDR3 sequence: CASSWTSGTYEQYF. CDR3 sequence (DNA): TGTGCCAGCAGTTGGACTAGCGGGACCTACGAGCAGTACTTC.

V and J are TRBV11-2 and TRBJ2-2; TRBD1 matches 9 bases. CDR1 and CDR2 (germline): SGHAT, FQNNGV. Germline trimming cut 1 base from V and 7 bases from J; bases unmatched to any gene: 16. CDR3 size: 19 residues. As DNA, the CDR3 is TGTGCCAGCAGCTTAGTAGCCGGGACAGGGTTCGTTCGGGGCGGGGAGCTGTTTTTT. Its protein is CASSLVAGTGFVRGGELFF.

J is TRBJ2-1 and V is TRBV9; D not resolved. The CDR3 has 13 residues. Trimming pared 4 bases from V and 10 bases from J, leaving 15 bases between. CDR1 is SGDLS and CDR2 is YYNGEE in the germline V gene. DNA of the CDR3: TGTGCCAGCAGCCCTGAGGTCCTGGGGGAGCAGTTCTTC. Amino acid sequence: CASSPEVLGEQFF.

In its sample, this clone was seen a few times. The rearrangement uses TRBV28 and TRBJ2-1, with D unresolved. Germline V CDR1 and CDR2: MDHEN, SYDVKM. The ends were cut back, 3 bases at V and 6 bases at J, with 12 bases in the middle. CDR3 length equals 14 residues. Here the CDR3 reads CASSFGLRTNEQFF. CDR3 nucleotide sequence: TGTGCCAGCAGTTTTGGGCTTCGTACCAATGAGCAGTTCTTC.

This clone was recorded only once. This chain uses TRBV30 with TRBJ2-7; 9 bases agree with TRBD2. This CDR3 is 15 amino acids long. Germline lookup yields CDR1 GTSNPN and CDR2 SVGIG (reference sequence). Trimming removed 1 base from V and 3 bases from J; junction bases left unmatched: 7. The CDR3 protein is CAWSGMGLALYEQYF. The CDR3 bases are TGTGCCTGGAGTGGAATGGGACTAGCCCTCTACGAGCAGTACTTC. Full variable domain (outside the CDR3, taken from reference TRBV30 and TRBJ2-7): SQTIHQWPATLVQPVGSPLSLECTVEGTSNPNLYWYRQAAGRGLQLLFYSVGIGQISSEVPQNLSASRPQDRQFILSSKKLLLSDSGFYLCAWSGMGLALYEQYFGPGTRLTVT.

V and J are TRBV27 and TRBJ2-1; possibly TRBD2 for D (5 bases). This CDR3 comprises 14 residues. Trimming took 5 bases from V and 7 from J, leaving 15 bases between them. Germline lookup yields CDR1 MNHEY and CDR2 SMNVEV (reference sequence). CDR3 region: CASSQGRGINEQFF. CDR3 DNA sequence: TGTGCCAGCAGTCAAGGGAGAGGGATTAATGAGCAGTTCTTC.

The CDR3 region has the DNA TGTGCCAGCAGTTTATCTATAGGACTGATGAACACTGAAGCTTTCTTT. Residues: CASSLSIGLMNTEAFF. The chain links TRBV27 to TRBJ1-1; D remains unclear. CDR3 length equals 16 residues. Trimming removed 0 bases at V and 0 bases at J, with 11 bases between. In germline, CDR1 is MNHEY, CDR2 SMNVEV (reference sequence).

The V gene is TRBV27, the J gene TRBJ1-1; D is perhaps TRBD1 (5 bases). V gave up 7 bases and J gave up 1 base, with 10 bases separating them. Germline V gives CDR1 MNHEY, CDR2 SMNVEV (reference sequence). This CDR3 has 13 amino acids. The CDR3 is CASKFGANTEAFF. CDR3 DNA: TGTGCCAGCAAATTCGGGGCGAACACTGAAGCTTTCTTT.

In the case of this clone: At one of its ends the junction is not consistent with the germline gene, which may arise from a read error. This same CDR3 is encoded by further DNA sequences in the sample. CDR3 loop: CASSDIGTGNFEQFF. For the CDR3, the DNA is TGTGCTAGCAGTGACATCGGGACAGGGAATTTTGAGCAGTTCTTC. The rearrangement links TRBV2 to TRBJ2-1; TRBD1 aligns across 9 bases. Germline V CDR1 and CDR2: SNHLY, FYNNEI. CDR3 length equals 15 residues. The full variable domain, in which reference TRBV2 and TRBJ2-1 provide the parts outside the CDR3, is EPEVTQTPSHQVTQMGQEVILRCVPISNHLYFYWYRQILGQKVEFLVSFYNNEISEKSEIFDDQFSVERPDGSNFTLKIRSTKLEDSAMYFCASSDIGTGNFEQFFGPGTRLTVL.

The chain combines TRBV5-1 with TRBJ2-3; 9 nucleotides agree with TRBD1. The junction had 8 bases not matched to a gene; V was cut back by 1 base and J by 2 bases. The CDR3 consists of 17 residues. Germline loops: CDR1 SGHRS, CDR2 YFSETQ. The CDR3 sequence: CASSLIGTGIFTDTQYF. The CDR3 DNA is TGCGCCAGCAGCTTGATTGGGACAGGGATTTTCACAGATACGCAGTATTTT.

The gene calls are TRBV5-1 and TRBJ1-2, with a possible D match to TRBD1 (6 bases). V dropped 0 bases and J dropped 6 bases, with 12 bases sitting between them. The CDR3 spans 14 residues. Germline V lookup: CDR1 SGHRS, CDR2 YFSETQ. CDR3 region: CASSLAAGADGYTF. In DNA form, the CDR3 reads TGCGCCAGCAGCTTGGCCGCGGGGGCGGATGGCTACACCTTC.